Listed below are T cell receptor beta chains from one sample, sequenced in a study of blood T cell repertoires in COVID-19. Clones were sequenced by immunoSEQ multiplex PCR, and TCRdb holds only the in-frame ones, with some missing. Of about 480,000 clones listed, around 87% are singletons. The source material was PBMCs or T cells enriched from blood (not recorded which). The receptors were sampled from a woman aged 40 to 55 who had recovered from COVID-19. CDR3s leave out the opening cysteine and the closing phenylalanine or tryptophan. The size field is filled for only some rows; it gives once, few, many or a size class.

V: TRBV28; size: NA; J: TRBJ1-2; CDR3: ASSSPGQGIDGYT
V: TRBV20-1; size: NA; J: TRBJ2-3; CDR3: SASIFAPGTSGSTDTQY
V: TRBV12-5; size: NA; J: TRBJ2-7; CDR3: ASGFDSEQY
V: TRBV7-2; size: NA; J: TRBJ1-3; CDR3: ASSFPTPGNTIY
V: TRBV5-4; size: once; J: TRBJ1-1; CDR3: ASSLPKGVETEAF
V: TRBV18; size: NA; J: TRBJ2-1; CDR3: ASSPTSGTYNEQF
V: TRBV27; size: NA; J: TRBJ1-1; CDR3: ASSFTGVMNTEAF
V: TRBV6-1; size: NA; J: TRBJ1-2; CDR3: ASSVLGGGRSNYGYT
V: TRBV29-1; size: NA; J: TRBJ1-5; CDR3: SVGSTGVDQPQH
V: TRBV5-4; size: NA; J: TRBJ1-1; CDR3: ASSLEGGLNTEAF
V: TRBV12-3/TRBV12-4; size: NA; J: TRBJ2-1; CDR3: ASSKTRLEQF
V: TRBV6-5; size: NA; J: TRBJ2-1; CDR3: ASSLRTSGDEQF
V: TRBV7-9; size: once; J: TRBJ2-5; CDR3: ASSYNGVRDKETQY
V: TRBV7-9; size: once; J: TRBJ1-2; CDR3: ASSLPSVRQGFGGYT
V: TRBV18; size: NA; J: TRBJ2-2; CDR3: ASSPGGEFASGYTGELF
V: TRBV7-9; size: NA; J: TRBJ1-1; CDR3: ASGSSGRETEAF
V: TRBV28; size: few; J: TRBJ2-5; CDR3: ASFPGGAGGQETQY
V: TRBV18; size: NA; J: TRBJ1-1; CDR3: ASSPPTGSRDTEAF
V: TRBV19; size: NA; J: TRBJ2-7; CDR3: ASSISHKGGRSSYEQY
V: TRBV2; size: NA; J: TRBJ1-1; CDR3: ASRGEQGLNTEAF
V: TRBV27; size: NA; J: TRBJ1-2; CDR3: ASSPLVGEIGYT
V: TRBV20-1; size: NA; J: TRBJ1-1; CDR3: SALQVSEAF
V: TRBV24-1; size: NA; J: TRBJ2-1; CDR3: ATSDSSGRVDEQF
V: TRBV19; size: NA; J: TRBJ2-2; CDR3: ASRAGGRDTGELF
V: TRBV18; size: NA; J: TRBJ1-2; CDR3: ASSPAVGQEYGYT
V: TRBV27; size: NA; J: TRBJ1-2; CDR3: ASSTRGGSIWGYT
V: TRBV7-2; size: NA; J: TRBJ2-5; CDR3: ASSLASGRVETQY
V: TRBV7-9; size: NA; J: TRBJ2-7; CDR3: ASRTLTGGAGEQY
V: TRBV7-9; size: NA; J: TRBJ1-1; CDR3: ASSRGDSLNTEAF
V: TRBV3-1/TRBV3-2; size: NA; J: TRBJ1-2; CDR3: ASSPRHRRLEGYT
V: TRBV5-5; size: NA; J: TRBJ1-1; CDR3: ASSLGQGIGADTEAF
V: TRBV27; size: NA; J: TRBJ2-2; CDR3: ASSSSGTGNTGELF
V: TRBV19; size: NA; J: TRBJ1-1; CDR3: ASSRTGVNTEAF